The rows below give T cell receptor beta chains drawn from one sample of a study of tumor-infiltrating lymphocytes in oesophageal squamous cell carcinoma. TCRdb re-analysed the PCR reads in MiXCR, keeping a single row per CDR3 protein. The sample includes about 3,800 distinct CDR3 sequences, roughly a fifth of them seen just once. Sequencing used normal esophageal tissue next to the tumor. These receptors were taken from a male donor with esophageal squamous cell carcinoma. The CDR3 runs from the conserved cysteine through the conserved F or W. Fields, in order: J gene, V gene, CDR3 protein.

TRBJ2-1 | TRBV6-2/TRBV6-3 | CASSYSLTSGGLLYNEQFF
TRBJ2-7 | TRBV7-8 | CASSLEQGDEQYF
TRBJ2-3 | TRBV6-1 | CASSEIRGRQGGFHTQYF
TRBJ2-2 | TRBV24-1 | CATSGSSGGMNTGELFF
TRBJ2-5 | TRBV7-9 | CASSTGVQGETQYF
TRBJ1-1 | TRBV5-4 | CASSPNLGFSGTEAFF
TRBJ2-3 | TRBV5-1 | CVSSLIGTELTDTQYF
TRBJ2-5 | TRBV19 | CASSSVTGVIQYF
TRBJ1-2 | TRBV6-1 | CASSLTDSGYTF
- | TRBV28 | CASSRPQGQAYEQYF
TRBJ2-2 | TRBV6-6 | CASSYSRRAGELFF
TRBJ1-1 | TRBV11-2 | CASSLNGGGDTEAFF
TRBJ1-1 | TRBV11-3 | CASSKGGIGDTEAFF
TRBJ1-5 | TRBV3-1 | CASSQLGCSQPQHF
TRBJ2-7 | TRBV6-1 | CASSEGQGFSYEQYF
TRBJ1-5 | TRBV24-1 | CATQRGGNQPQHF
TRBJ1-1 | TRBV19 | CASSIGFFRGLLF
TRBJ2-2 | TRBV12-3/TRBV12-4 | CASSLHRGITGELFF
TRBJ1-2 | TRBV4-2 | CASSQDQGTNYGYTF
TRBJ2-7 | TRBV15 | CATGTRDRVGEQYF
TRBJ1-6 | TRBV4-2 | CASSAPTGQVGSPLHF
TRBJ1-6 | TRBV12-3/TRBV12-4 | CASRPGGNSPLHF
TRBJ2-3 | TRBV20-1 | CSAREAVNTQYF
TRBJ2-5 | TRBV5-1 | CASSLQETQYF